These T cell receptor beta chains were read from a single sample in a study of neurological immune-mediated disorders. MiXCR, run by TCRdb on the 5' RACE reads, gives a single entry per CDR3 protein. The data contain 70,000 or so distinct CDR3 sequences, 4% to 6% of them singletons. What was sequenced was PBMCs. The receptors derive from a woman aged 25 to 39 with multiple sclerosis. The CDR3 runs from the conserved cysteine through the conserved F or W. Each record gives: CDR3 protein, CDR3 DNA, D gene, J gene, clone size, V gene. D genes are given only for firm matches. Size tells how often a clone was seen (once, few, many) or the class of an expanded clone, and some rows leave it out.

CDR3aa: CASSSHRDQPQHF; CDR3nt: TGCGCCAGCAGCTCACACAGGGATCAGCCCCAGCATTTT; d_gene: .; j_gene: TRBJ1-5; abundance: many; v_gene: TRBV4-1
CDR3aa: CASSVPEGEQFF; CDR3nt: TGCGCCAGCAGCGTACCTGAGGGTGAGCAGTTCTTC; d_gene: .; j_gene: TRBJ2-1; abundance: many; v_gene: TRBV10-1
CDR3aa: CASSLDRPTYGYTF; CDR3nt: TGCGCCAGCAGCTTGGACAGGCCAACCTATGGCTACACCTTC; d_gene: .; j_gene: TRBJ1-2; abundance: .; v_gene: TRBV5-1
CDR3aa: CASRLVNTEAFF; CDR3nt: TGTGCCAGCAGGCTTGTGAACACTGAAGCTTTCTTT; d_gene: .; j_gene: TRBJ1-1; abundance: many; v_gene: TRBV5-6
CDR3aa: CASSVNPKLLNYGYTF; CDR3nt: TGTGCCAGCAGCGTAAACCCCAAGCTACTTAACTATGGCTACACCTTC; d_gene: .; j_gene: TRBJ1-2; abundance: .; v_gene: TRBV9
CDR3aa: CSARGNRGGNQPQNF; CDR3nt: TGCAGTGCTAGAGGAAATAGGGGGGGCAATCAGCCCCAGAATTTT; d_gene: .; j_gene: TRBJ1-5; abundance: .; v_gene: TRBV20-1
CDR3aa: CASSLSSGHTYEQYF; CDR3nt: TGTGCCAGCAGTTTATCTTCGGGACATACCTACGAGCAGTACTTC; d_gene: .; j_gene: TRBJ2-7; abundance: few; v_gene: TRBV6-5
CDR3aa: CAISPGKDNEQFF; CDR3nt: TGTGCCATCAGTCCCGGAAAGGACAATGAGCAGTTCTTC; d_gene: .; j_gene: TRBJ2-1; abundance: .; v_gene: TRBV10-3
CDR3aa: CASSLGDRVAEAFF; CDR3nt: TGTGCCAGCAGCTTGGGGGACAGGGTTGCTGAAGCTTTCTTT; d_gene: TRBD1; j_gene: TRBJ1-1; abundance: many; v_gene: TRBV5-8
CDR3aa: CASRQGSSYEQYF; CDR3nt: TGCGCCAGCAGACAGGGGTCCTCCTACGAGCAGTACTTC; d_gene: TRBD1; j_gene: TRBJ2-7; abundance: many; v_gene: TRBV10-2
CDR3aa: CSASLSRAPYNEQFF; CDR3nt: TGCAGTGCTAGCCTTTCAAGGGCGCCTTACAATGAGCAGTTCTTC; d_gene: .; j_gene: TRBJ2-1; abundance: many; v_gene: TRBV20-1
CDR3aa: CASRKGADGYTF; CDR3nt: TGCGCCAGTAGAAAGGGGGCCGATGGCTACACCTTC; d_gene: TRBD1; j_gene: TRBJ1-2; abundance: few; v_gene: TRBV10-2
CDR3aa: CASSFRVAGELFF; CDR3nt: TGCGCCAGCAGCTTTAGGGTGGCCGGGGAGCTGTTTTTT; d_gene: .; j_gene: TRBJ2-2; abundance: many; v_gene: TRBV5-1
CDR3aa: CSAAAPGLDTQYF; CDR3nt: TGCAGTGCTGCCGCCCCCGGGCTAGATACGCAGTATTTT; d_gene: .; j_gene: TRBJ2-3; abundance: many; v_gene: TRBV20-1
CDR3aa: CASRIGQGAYEQYF; CDR3nt: TGTGCCAGCAGAATCGGACAGGGAGCCTACGAGCAGTACTTC; d_gene: TRBD1; j_gene: TRBJ2-7; abundance: many; v_gene: TRBV6-5
CDR3aa: CASSLAGNSNQPQHF; CDR3nt: TGCGCCAGCAGCTTGGCAGGCAATAGCAATCAGCCCCAGCATTTT; d_gene: .; j_gene: TRBJ1-5; abundance: many; v_gene: TRBV5-1
CDR3aa: CSALRRVDTQYF; CDR3nt: TGCAGTGCGCTACGCCGGGTAGATACGCAGTATTTT; d_gene: .; j_gene: TRBJ2-3; abundance: many; v_gene: TRBV20-1
CDR3aa: CASRLNSGEQETQYF; CDR3nt: TGTGCCAGCAGGCTAAATAGCGGGGAACAAGAGACCCAGTACTTC; d_gene: TRBD2; j_gene: TRBJ2-5; abundance: few; v_gene: TRBV6-6
CDR3aa: CASSLETGGLKTQYF; CDR3nt: TGTGCCAGCAGTTTAGAGACAGGGGGCCTGAAGACCCAGTACTTC; d_gene: TRBD1; j_gene: TRBJ2-5; abundance: many; v_gene: TRBV12-3/TRBV12-4
CDR3aa: CASSSPASVNTGELFF; CDR3nt: TGTGCCAGCAGCTCCCCCGCTTCTGTGAACACCGGGGAGCTGTTTTTT; d_gene: .; j_gene: TRBJ2-2; abundance: .; v_gene: TRBV3-1
CDR3aa: CASSPYQGLVREQYF; CDR3nt: TGTGCCAGCAGTCCATATCAGGGACTAGTTCGTGAGCAGTACTTC; d_gene: TRBD2; j_gene: TRBJ2-7; abundance: many; v_gene: TRBV27
CDR3aa: CASSFMTVNSPLNF; CDR3nt: TGTGCCAGCAGCTTCATGACGGTTAATTCACCCCTCAACTTT; d_gene: .; j_gene: TRBJ1-6; abundance: many; v_gene: TRBV5-6
CDR3aa: CSARDNWGGQPQNF; CDR3nt: TGCAGTGCTAGAGATAATTGGGGCGGGCAGCCCCAGAATTTT; d_gene: .; j_gene: TRBJ1-5; abundance: many; v_gene: TRBV20-1
CDR3aa: CSAYMGNGGYTF; CDR3nt: TGCAGTGCCTATATGGGGAACGGGGGCTACACCTTC; d_gene: .; j_gene: TRBJ1-2; abundance: few; v_gene: TRBV20-1
CDR3aa: CASSPGWRGGDEQFF; CDR3nt: TGTGCTAGCAGCCCGGGGTGGCGGGGGGGCGATGAGCAGTTCTTC; d_gene: TRBD2; j_gene: TRBJ2-1; abundance: many; v_gene: TRBV7-7
CDR3aa: CASSLQTGWGTNYGYTF; CDR3nt: TGTGCCAGCAGCCTCCAAACAGGTTGGGGAACTAACTATGGCTACACCTTC; d_gene: .; j_gene: TRBJ1-2; abundance: many; v_gene: TRBV6-5
CDR3aa: CASSPGRGPNYGYTF; CDR3nt: TGTGCCAGCAGCCCAGGACGAGGCCCGAACTATGGCTACACCTTC; d_gene: .; j_gene: TRBJ1-2; abundance: many; v_gene: TRBV5-6
CDR3aa: CSARDGRGAHYEQYF; CDR3nt: TGCAGTGCTAGAGATGGGCGGGGGGCACACTACGAGCAGTACTTC; d_gene: TRBD2; j_gene: TRBJ2-7; abundance: many; v_gene: TRBV20-1
CDR3aa: CATSDRSDEQFF; CDR3nt: TGTGCCACCAGCGATCGCAGCGATGAGCAGTTCTTC; d_gene: .; j_gene: TRBJ2-1; abundance: .; v_gene: TRBV15
CDR3aa: CATSRLGTLNEKLFF; CDR3nt: TGTGCCACCAGCAGACTCGGGACCTTAAATGAAAAACTGTTTTTT; d_gene: .; j_gene: TRBJ1-4; abundance: many; v_gene: TRBV15
CDR3aa: CASNDGTSGGAYEQYF; CDR3nt: TGCGCCAGCAACGATGGGACTAGCGGGGGGGCTTACGAGCAGTACTTC; d_gene: TRBD2; j_gene: TRBJ2-7; abundance: few; v_gene: TRBV5-1
CDR3aa: CSARDGQPYGYTF; CDR3nt: TGCAGTGCCCGGGACGGGCAACCTTATGGCTACACCTTC; d_gene: .; j_gene: TRBJ1-2; abundance: many; v_gene: TRBV20-1
CDR3aa: CASSLNRGKAGELFF; CDR3nt: TGTGCCAGCAGCTTGAATCGGGGGAAAGCCGGGGAGCTGTTTTTT; d_gene: .; j_gene: TRBJ2-2; abundance: many; v_gene: TRBV5-6
CDR3aa: CSASEGSYNEQFF; CDR3nt: TGCAGTGCTAGTGAGGGGTCCTACAATGAGCAGTTCTTC; d_gene: .; j_gene: TRBJ2-1; abundance: many; v_gene: TRBV20-1
CDR3aa: CASSSSGTGGGDTQYF; CDR3nt: TGTGCCAGCAGCTCTTCCGGGACAGGGGGCGGAGATACGCAGTATTTT; d_gene: TRBD1; j_gene: TRBJ2-3; abundance: many; v_gene: TRBV7-2
CDR3aa: CASSSGTVGETQYF; CDR3nt: TGTGCCAGCAGTTCGGGGACAGTGGGCGAGACCCAGTACTTC; d_gene: TRBD1; j_gene: TRBJ2-5; abundance: many; v_gene: TRBV28
CDR3aa: CASSRGQGRGYEQYF; CDR3nt: TGTGCCAGCAGCCGGGGACAGGGACGGGGCTACGAGCAGTACTTC; d_gene: TRBD1; j_gene: TRBJ2-7; abundance: many; v_gene: TRBV3-1
CDR3aa: CASRPGQGGVGELFF; CDR3nt: TGTGCCAGCAGGCCGGGACAGGGAGGAGTCGGGGAGCTGTTTTTT; d_gene: TRBD1; j_gene: TRBJ2-2; abundance: many; v_gene: TRBV7-9
CDR3aa: CASRRQGETTDTQYF; CDR3nt: TGTGCCAGCAGGAGACAGGGGGAGACCACAGATACGCAGTATTTT; d_gene: TRBD1; j_gene: TRBJ2-3; abundance: many; v_gene: TRBV27
CDR3aa: CSAFDRGKRNEQFF; CDR3nt: TGCAGTGCTTTCGACAGGGGGAAGCGGAATGAGCAGTTCTTC; d_gene: TRBD1; j_gene: TRBJ2-1; abundance: many; v_gene: TRBV20-1
CDR3aa: CASSLAGETNYNEQFF; CDR3nt: TGCGCCAGCAGCTTGGCCGGAGAGACGAACTACAATGAGCAGTTCTTC; d_gene: .; j_gene: TRBJ2-1; abundance: few; v_gene: TRBV5-1
CDR3aa: CATSDLETQYF; CDR3nt: TGTGCCACCAGTGATTTGGAGACCCAGTACTTC; d_gene: .; j_gene: TRBJ2-5; abundance: many; v_gene: TRBV24-1
CDR3aa: CASSLVAGRIGAETQYF; CDR3nt: TGCGCCAGCAGCTTGGTCGCAGGCCGGATAGGAGCGGAGACCCAGTACTTC; d_gene: .; j_gene: TRBJ2-5; abundance: many; v_gene: TRBV5-1
CDR3aa: CASSLGPGAYEQYF; CDR3nt: TGTGCCAGCAGCTTAGGGCCAGGGGCCTACGAGCAGTACTTC; d_gene: .; j_gene: TRBJ2-7; abundance: many; v_gene: TRBV7-9
CDR3aa: CASSQVLTLGVGDTQYF; CDR3nt: TGCGCCAGCAGCCAAGTCTTGACCCTTGGCGTAGGAGATACGCAGTATTTT; d_gene: .; j_gene: TRBJ2-3; abundance: few; v_gene: TRBV4-1
CDR3aa: CASSVGYSNQPQHF; CDR3nt: TGTGCCAGCAGCGTAGGTTATAGCAATCAGCCCCAGCATTTT; d_gene: .; j_gene: TRBJ1-5; abundance: many; v_gene: TRBV9
CDR3aa: CSLGQETQYF; CDR3nt: TGCAGCCTGGGCCAAGAGACCCAGTACTTC; d_gene: .; j_gene: TRBJ2-5; abundance: .; v_gene: TRBV20-1
CDR3aa: CASSLGAGAQETQYF; CDR3nt: TGTGCCAGCAGCCTCGGGGCGGGGGCACAAGAGACCCAGTACTTC; d_gene: .; j_gene: TRBJ2-5; abundance: many; v_gene: TRBV5-5
CDR3aa: CSARGPSDQPQNF; CDR3nt: TGCAGTGCTAGGGGACCAAGCGATCAGCCCCAGAATTTT; d_gene: .; j_gene: TRBJ1-5; abundance: many; v_gene: TRBV20-1